The subject of this entry is one T cell receptor beta chain. The sample belongs to a study of blood T cell repertoires in COVID-19. Across the whole study: Italy, Spain and the United States were the sources of the convalescent and acute COVID-19 samples. PBMCs, B-cell-depleted T cells, or T cells were the source of the cDNA or gDNA that made up the material.

Authors' data handling: Quantification of nucleated cells was approximated via reference gene primer amplification. Here immunoSEQ multiplex PCR was the method, and the copy in TCRdb shows in-frame clones only, minus some. The DNA was the basis for D and trimming; V, J and clone size are from that table. The sample has fewer than 150,000 clones; approximately 81% are singletons. Trimming removed 5 bases from V and 4 bases from J, with 21 bases in between. Looked up from germline, CDR1 is SGHVS and CDR2 is FQNEAQ. CDR3 length: 17 residues. Sample: peripheral blood. The sequence was obtained from a woman under 40 who had recovered from COVID-19. This sequence joins TRBV7-8 and TRBJ2-1, with TRBD2 as a possible D gene (6 bases). The CDR3 loop reads CASSPKMVGGSYNEQFF. The CDR3, as DNA: TGTGCCAGCAGCCCGAAGATGGTCGGGGGATCGTACAATGAGCAGTTCTTC.